Listed below are T cell receptor beta chains from one sample, sequenced in a study of T cells in Graves' hyperthyroidism and ophthalmopathy. MiXCR, applied by TCRdb to the multiplex PCR reads, yields one record per CDR3 protein. This repertoire shows about 180,000 distinct CDR3 sequences, more than 15% found once; its top ten account for roughly 30%. Input material: blood. The receptors originated from a woman aged 50 to 60 with Graves' hyperthyroidism. Each CDR3 is given with its conserved first and last residue. The D gene is left open where the match is weak. Some rows have no size entry. The others give once, few or many, or a class for an expanded clone.

clone_size | j_call | d_call | v_call | cdr3_aa | cdr3_nt
NA | TRBJ2-4 | NA | TRBV28 | CASRSQGRNIQYF | TGTGCCAGCAGGTCTCAGGGTAGAAACATTCAGTACTTC
NA | TRBJ1-1 | NA | TRBV20-1 | CSALATIWSTEAFF | TGCAGTGCGCTCGCTACGATATGGAGCACTGAAGCTTTCTTT
many | TRBJ1-5 | TRBD1 | TRBV7-2 | CASSLGTGVAQPQHF | TGTGCCAGCAGCTTAGGGACAGGGGTGGCTCAGCCCCAGCATTTT
many | TRBJ2-1 | TRBD2 | TRBV7-2 | CASSLDRLAGDIYNEQFF | TGTGCCAGCAGCTTAGATAGACTAGCGGGGGACATCTACAATGAGCAGTTCTTC
many | TRBJ2-1 | TRBD1 | TRBV19 | CASSVRIGQGRNNGQFF | TGTGCCAGTAGTGTAAGAATCGGACAGGGTCGTAACAATGGGCAGTTCTTC
many | TRBJ2-7 | TRBD2 | TRBV7-9 | CASSPRGGTEQYF | TGTGCCAGCAGCCCTCGGGGGGGGACTGAGCAGTACTTC
few | TRBJ1-5 | NA | TRBV28 | CASSPPRGFSNQPQHF | TGTGCCAGCAGTCCCCCGAGGGGGTTTAGCAATCAGCCCCAGCATTTT
many | TRBJ2-1 | TRBD1 | TRBV15 | CATSTGQGAHNEQFF | TGTGCCACCAGCACCGGACAGGGGGCTCACAATGAGCAGTTCTTC
NA | TRBJ1-2 | NA | TRBV6-1 | CASSEGGGFRNYGYTF | TGTGCCAGCAGTGAAGGGGGGGGGTTCCGTAACTATGGCTACACCTTC
many | TRBJ1-1 | NA | TRBV7-3 | CASSLTKGTEAFF | TGTGCCAGCAGCTTAACGAAAGGGACTGAAGCTTTCTTT
many | TRBJ1-1 | TRBD1 | TRBV19 | CASRAGTGASEAFF | TGTGCCAGTAGGGCCGGGACAGGGGCATCGGAAGCTTTCTTT
many | TRBJ2-1 | NA | TRBV2 | CASSGSRDRAGVEQFF | TGTGCCAGCAGTGGGTCCCGGGACCGGGCCGGGGTCGAGCAGTTCTTC
many | TRBJ1-2 | NA | TRBV6-1 | CASSPRTPRRENYGYTF | TGTGCCAGCAGTCCCAGGACACCCCGAAGGGAGAACTATGGCTACACCTTC
few | TRBJ2-3 | TRBD2 | TRBV19 | CASSKGLAVTDTQYF | TGTGCCAGTAGTAAGGGACTAGCGGTCACAGATACGCAGTATTTT
many | TRBJ1-4 | NA | TRBV7-2 | CASSATAVTNEKLFF | TGTGCCAGCAGCGCCACGGCGGTGACTAATGAAAAACTGTTTTTT
many | TRBJ2-3 | TRBD2 | TRBV6-2/TRBV6-3 | CASRKFTRGTITDTQYF | TGTGCCAGCAGAAAGTTTACGCGGGGGACGATCACAGATACGCAGTATTTT
many | TRBJ1-1 | NA | TRBV7-9 | CASSQRAAGTEAFF | TGTGCCAGCAGCCAAAGGGCCGCAGGGACTGAAGCTTTCTTT
many | TRBJ1-2 | NA | TRBV29-1 | CSVDLGVNYGYTF | TGCAGCGTTGACTTGGGGGTTAACTATGGCTACACCTTC
many | TRBJ2-1 | NA | TRBV2 | CASTERQGAIVEQFF | TGTGCCAGCACCGAGAGGCAGGGAGCAATAGTTGAGCAGTTCTTC
many | TRBJ2-1 | NA | TRBV7-9 | CASSPGESYNEQFF | TGTGCCAGCAGCCCAGGGGAATCCTACAATGAGCAGTTCTTC
many | TRBJ2-7 | NA | TRBV28 | CASTLPPGEQYF | TGTGCCAGCACTCTGCCCCCGGGAGAGCAGTACTTC
many | TRBJ2-7 | NA | TRBV27 | CASSLSSAYEQYF | TGTGCCAGCAGTTTAAGTTCGGCCTACGAGCAGTACTTC
many | TRBJ1-2 | TRBD1 | TRBV7-8 | CASSPDRGQGYTF | TGTGCCAGCAGCCCCGACAGGGGGCAAGGCTACACCTTC
NA | TRBJ2-2 | TRBD2 | TRBV20-1 | CSARPSGGGTGELFF | TGCAGTGCTAGGCCTAGCGGGGGAGGTACCGGGGAGCTGTTTTTT
many | TRBJ1-2 | TRBD1 | TRBV11-1 | CASSRDREGSYTF | TGTGCCAGCAGCCGCGACAGGGAGGGGAGCTACACCTTC
many | TRBJ1-1 | NA | TRBV5-1 | CASSLNTEAFF | TGTGCCAGCAGCTTAAACACTGAAGCTTTCTTT
few | TRBJ1-6 | NA | TRBV6-5 | CASSYDPTGNSPLHF | TGTGCCAGCAGTTACGATCCGACAGGCAATTCACCCCTCCACTTT
NA | TRBJ1-3 | NA | TRBV6-1 | CACWGYGNTIYF | TGTGCCTGCTGGGGGTATGGAAACACCATATATTTT
many | TRBJ2-3 | NA | TRBV6-2/TRBV6-3 | CASSVVTDTQYF | TGTGCCAGCAGCGTAGTAACAGATACGCAGTATTTT